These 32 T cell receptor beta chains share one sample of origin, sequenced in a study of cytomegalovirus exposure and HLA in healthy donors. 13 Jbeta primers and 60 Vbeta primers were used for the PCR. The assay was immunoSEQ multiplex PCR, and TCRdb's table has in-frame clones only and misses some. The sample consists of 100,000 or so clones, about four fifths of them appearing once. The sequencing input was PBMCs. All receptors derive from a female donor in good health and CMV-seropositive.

Here the CDR3 DNA reads TGTGCCAGCAGCGGACAGAGAAACTACGAGCAGTACTTC. Encoded protein: CASSGQRNYEQYF. The chain combines TRBV6-6 with TRBJ2-7; D may be TRBD1 (6 bases). This CDR3 is built from 13 residues. V was cut by 6 bases and J by 3 bases, with 12 bases left in between. Germline values: CDR1 MNHNY, CDR2 SVGAGI (reference sequence).

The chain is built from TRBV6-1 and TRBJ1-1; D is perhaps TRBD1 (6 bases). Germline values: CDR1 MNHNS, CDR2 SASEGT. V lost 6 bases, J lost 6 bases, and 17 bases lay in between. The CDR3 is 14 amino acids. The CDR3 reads CASRAGQPIPEAFF. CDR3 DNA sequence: TGTGCCAGCAGAGCCGGACAGCCGATCCCTGAAGCTTTCTTT.

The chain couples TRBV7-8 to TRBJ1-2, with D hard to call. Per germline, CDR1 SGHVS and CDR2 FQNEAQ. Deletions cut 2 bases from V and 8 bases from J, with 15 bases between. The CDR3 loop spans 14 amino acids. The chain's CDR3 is CASSLSASPRGYTF. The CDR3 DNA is TGTGCCAGCAGCTTAAGCGCTTCCCCCCGGGGCTACACCTTC. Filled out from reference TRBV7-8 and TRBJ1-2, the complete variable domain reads GAGVSQSPRYKVAKRGQDVALRCDPISGHVSLFWYQQALGQGPEFLTYFQNEAQLDKSGLPSDRFFAERPEGSVSTLKIQRTQQEDSAVYLCASSLSASPRGYTFGSGTRLTVV.

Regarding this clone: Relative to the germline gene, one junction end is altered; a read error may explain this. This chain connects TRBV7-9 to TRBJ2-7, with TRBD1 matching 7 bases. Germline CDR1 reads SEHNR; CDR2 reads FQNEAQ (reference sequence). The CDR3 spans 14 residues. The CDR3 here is CSSSPGTEIYEQYF. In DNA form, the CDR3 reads TGTTCCAGCAGTCCCGGGACAGAAATCTACGAGCAGTACTTC.

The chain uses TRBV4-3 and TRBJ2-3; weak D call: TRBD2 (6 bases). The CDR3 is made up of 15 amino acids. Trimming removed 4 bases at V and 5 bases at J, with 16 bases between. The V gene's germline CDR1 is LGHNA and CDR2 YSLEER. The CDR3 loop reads CASSPRFAGKDTQYF. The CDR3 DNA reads TGCGCCAGCAGCCCCCGTTTTGCGGGGAAAGATACGCAGTATTTT.

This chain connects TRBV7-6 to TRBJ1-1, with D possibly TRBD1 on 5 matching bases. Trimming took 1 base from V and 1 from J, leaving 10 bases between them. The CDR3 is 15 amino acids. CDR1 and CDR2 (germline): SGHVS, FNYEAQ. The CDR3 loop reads CASSLEGATNTEAFF. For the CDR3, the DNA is TGTGCCAGCAGCTTAGAAGGGGCCACGAACACTGAAGCTTTCTTT.

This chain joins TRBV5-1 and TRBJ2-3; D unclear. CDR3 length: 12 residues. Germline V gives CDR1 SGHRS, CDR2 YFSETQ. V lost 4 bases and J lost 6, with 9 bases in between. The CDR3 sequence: CASSLSVDTQYF. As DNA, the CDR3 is TGCGCCAGCAGCCTCTCAGTCGATACGCAGTATTTT.

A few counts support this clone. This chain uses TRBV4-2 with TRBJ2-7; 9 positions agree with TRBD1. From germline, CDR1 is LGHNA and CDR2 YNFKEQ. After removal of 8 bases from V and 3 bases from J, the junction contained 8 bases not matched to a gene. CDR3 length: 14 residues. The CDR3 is CASAPGQGDYEQYF. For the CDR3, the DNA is TGTGCCAGCGCTCCGGGACAGGGAGACTACGAGCAGTACTTC.

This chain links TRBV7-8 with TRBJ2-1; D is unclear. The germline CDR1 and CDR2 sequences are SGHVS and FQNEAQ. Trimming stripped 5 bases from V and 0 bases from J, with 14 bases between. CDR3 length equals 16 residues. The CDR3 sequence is CASSRPARSSYNEQFF. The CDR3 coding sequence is TGTGCCAGCAGCCGACCAGCCCGGAGCTCCTACAATGAGCAGTTCTTC.

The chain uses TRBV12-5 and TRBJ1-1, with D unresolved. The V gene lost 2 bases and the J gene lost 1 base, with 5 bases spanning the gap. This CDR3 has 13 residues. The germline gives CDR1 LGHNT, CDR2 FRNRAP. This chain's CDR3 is CASGLSGNTEAFF. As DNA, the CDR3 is TGTGCTAGTGGTTTGTCGGGGAACACTGAAGCTTTCTTT.

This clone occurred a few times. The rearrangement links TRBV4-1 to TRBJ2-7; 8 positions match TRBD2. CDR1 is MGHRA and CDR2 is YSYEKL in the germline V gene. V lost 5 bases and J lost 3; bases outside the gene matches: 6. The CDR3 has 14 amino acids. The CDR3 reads CASSSTGGDYEQYF. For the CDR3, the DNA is TGCGCCAGCAGCTCCACGGGGGGGGACTACGAGCAGTACTTC.

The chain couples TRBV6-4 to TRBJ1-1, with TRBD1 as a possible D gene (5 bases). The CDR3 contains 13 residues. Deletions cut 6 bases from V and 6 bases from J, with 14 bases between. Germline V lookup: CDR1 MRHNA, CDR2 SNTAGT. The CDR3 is CASRGVGGSEAFF. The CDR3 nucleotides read TGTGCCAGCAGGGGGGTCGGGGGATCTGAAGCTTTCTTT.

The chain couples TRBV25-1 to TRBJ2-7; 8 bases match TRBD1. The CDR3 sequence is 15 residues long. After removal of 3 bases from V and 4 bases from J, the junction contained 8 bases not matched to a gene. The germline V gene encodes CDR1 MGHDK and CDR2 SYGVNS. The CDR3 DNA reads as TGTGCCAGCAGTGATCTAGGACAGGGTCGTTACGAGCAGTACTTC. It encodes CASSDLGQGRYEQYF.

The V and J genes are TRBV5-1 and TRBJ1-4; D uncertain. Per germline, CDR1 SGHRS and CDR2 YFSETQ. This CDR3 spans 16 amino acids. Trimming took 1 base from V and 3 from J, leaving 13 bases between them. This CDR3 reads CASSLLGGGANEKLFF. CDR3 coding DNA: TGCGCCAGCAGCTTGCTGGGTGGTGGAGCTAATGAAAAACTGTTTTTT.

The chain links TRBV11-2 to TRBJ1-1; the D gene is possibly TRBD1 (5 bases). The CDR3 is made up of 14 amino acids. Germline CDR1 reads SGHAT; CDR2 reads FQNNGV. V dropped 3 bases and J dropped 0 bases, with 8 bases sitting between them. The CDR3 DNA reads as TGTGCCAGCAGCTTGAAGGGGATGAACACTGAAGCTTTCTTT. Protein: CASSLKGMNTEAFF.

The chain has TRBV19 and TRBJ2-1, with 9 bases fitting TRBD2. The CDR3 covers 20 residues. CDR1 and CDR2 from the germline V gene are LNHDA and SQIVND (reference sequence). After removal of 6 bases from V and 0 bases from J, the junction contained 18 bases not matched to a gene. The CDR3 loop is CASRGVGSGGGLSSYNEQFF. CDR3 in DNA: TGTGCCAGTAGGGGGGTTGGTAGCGGGGGCGGACTCAGCTCCTACAATGAGCAGTTCTTC.

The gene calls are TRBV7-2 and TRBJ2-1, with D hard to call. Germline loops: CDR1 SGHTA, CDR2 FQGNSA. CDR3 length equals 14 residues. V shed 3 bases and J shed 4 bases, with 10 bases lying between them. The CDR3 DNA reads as TGTGCCAGCAGCTTTTCGAACAGTTACAATGAGCAGTTCTTC. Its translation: CASSFSNSYNEQFF.

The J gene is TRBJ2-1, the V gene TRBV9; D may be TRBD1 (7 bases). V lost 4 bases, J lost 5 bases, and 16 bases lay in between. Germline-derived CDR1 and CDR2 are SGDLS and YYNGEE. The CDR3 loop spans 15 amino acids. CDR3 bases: TGTGCCAGCAGCTCCCAGGGGGGCCCGAACAATGAGCAGTTCTTC. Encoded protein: CASSSQGGPNNEQFF.

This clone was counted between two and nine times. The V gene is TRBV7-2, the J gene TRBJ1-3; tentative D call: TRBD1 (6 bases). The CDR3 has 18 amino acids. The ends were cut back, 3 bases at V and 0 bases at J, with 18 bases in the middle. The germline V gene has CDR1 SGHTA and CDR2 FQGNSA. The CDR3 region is CASSLNRLGAASGNTIYF. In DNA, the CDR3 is TGTGCCAGCAGCTTGAACCGTCTGGGGGCCGCCTCTGGAAACACCATATATTTT.

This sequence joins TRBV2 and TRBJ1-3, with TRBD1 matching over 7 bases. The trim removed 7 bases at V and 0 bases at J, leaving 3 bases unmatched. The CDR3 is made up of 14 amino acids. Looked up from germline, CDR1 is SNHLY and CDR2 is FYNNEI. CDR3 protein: CASIRTGSGNTIYF. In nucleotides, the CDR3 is TGTGCCAGCATCCGGACAGGCTCTGGAAACACCATATATTTT.

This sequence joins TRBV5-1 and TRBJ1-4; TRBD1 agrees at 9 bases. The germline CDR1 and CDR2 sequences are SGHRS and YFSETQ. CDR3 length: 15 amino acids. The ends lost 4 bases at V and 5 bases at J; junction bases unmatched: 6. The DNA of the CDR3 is TGCGCCAGCAGCAAAAGACAGGGGGGAAATGAAAAACTGTTTTTT. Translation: CASSKRQGGNEKLFF.

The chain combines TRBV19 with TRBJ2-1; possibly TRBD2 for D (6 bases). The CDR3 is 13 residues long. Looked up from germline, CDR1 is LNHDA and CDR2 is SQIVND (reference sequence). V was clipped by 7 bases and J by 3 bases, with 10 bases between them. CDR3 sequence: CASMGLDYNEQFF. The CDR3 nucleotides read TGTGCCAGTATGGGACTGGACTACAATGAGCAGTTCTTC.

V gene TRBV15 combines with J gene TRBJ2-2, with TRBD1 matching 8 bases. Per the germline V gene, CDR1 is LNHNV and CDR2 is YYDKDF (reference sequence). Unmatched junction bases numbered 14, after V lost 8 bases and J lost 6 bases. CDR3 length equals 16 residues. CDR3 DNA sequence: TGTGCCACCCGAGGGGCAGGGGGCAGAGTGGCCGGGGAGCTGTTTTTT. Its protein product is CATRGAGGRVAGELFF. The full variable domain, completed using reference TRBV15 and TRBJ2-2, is DAMVIQNPRYQVTQFGKPVTLSCSQTLNHNVMYWYQQKSSQAPKLLFHYYDKDFNNEADTPDNFQSRRPNTSFCFLDIRSPGLGDTAMYLCATRGAGGRVAGELFFGEGSRLTVL.

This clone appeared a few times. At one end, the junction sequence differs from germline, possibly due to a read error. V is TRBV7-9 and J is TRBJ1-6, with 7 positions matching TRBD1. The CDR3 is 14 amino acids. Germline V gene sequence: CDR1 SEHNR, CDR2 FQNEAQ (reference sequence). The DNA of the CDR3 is TGTTCCAGCAGCCACGACAGGGCTGGCTCACCCCTCCACTTT. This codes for CSSSHDRAGSPLHF.

The CDR3 reads CASSSHRPGALAKNIQYF. The CDR3 DNA reads as TGTGCCAGTAGTTCCCACCGTCCGGGAGCCCTAGCCAAAAACATTCAGTACTTC. V gene TRBV19 combines with J gene TRBJ2-4; a weak D match, TRBD2 (6 bases). Germline V gene data show CDR1 as LNHDA and CDR2 as SQIVND (reference sequence). Trimming took off 5 bases at V and 0 bases at J, with 20 bases between the two ends. The CDR3 spans 18 residues.

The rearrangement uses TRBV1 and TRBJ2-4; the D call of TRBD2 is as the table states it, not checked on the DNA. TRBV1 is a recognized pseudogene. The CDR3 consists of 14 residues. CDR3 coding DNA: TGCACCAGCGACCCGGGACTAGCGGGAGTCAGTCAGTACTTC. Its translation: CTSDPGLAGVSQYF.

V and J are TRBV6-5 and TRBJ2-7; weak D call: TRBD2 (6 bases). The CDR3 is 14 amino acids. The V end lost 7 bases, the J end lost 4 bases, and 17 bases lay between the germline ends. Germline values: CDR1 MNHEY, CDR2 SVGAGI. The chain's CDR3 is CASTMTGTFYEQYF. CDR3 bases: TGTGCCAGCACCATGACCGGGACTTTTTACGAGCAGTACTTC.

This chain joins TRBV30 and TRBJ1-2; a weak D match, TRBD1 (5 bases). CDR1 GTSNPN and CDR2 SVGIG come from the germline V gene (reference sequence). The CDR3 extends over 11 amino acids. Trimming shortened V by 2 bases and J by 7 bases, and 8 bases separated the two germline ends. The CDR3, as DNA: TGTGCCTGGAGTTTCAGGGTTGGCTACACCTTC. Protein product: CAWSFRVGYTF.

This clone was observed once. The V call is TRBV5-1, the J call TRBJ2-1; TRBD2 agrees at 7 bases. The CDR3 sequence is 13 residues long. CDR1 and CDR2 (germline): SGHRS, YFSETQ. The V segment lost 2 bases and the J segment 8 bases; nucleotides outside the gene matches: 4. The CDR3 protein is CASSFAAGDEQFF. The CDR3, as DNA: TGCGCCAGCAGCTTTGCTGCGGGGGATGAGCAGTTCTTC.

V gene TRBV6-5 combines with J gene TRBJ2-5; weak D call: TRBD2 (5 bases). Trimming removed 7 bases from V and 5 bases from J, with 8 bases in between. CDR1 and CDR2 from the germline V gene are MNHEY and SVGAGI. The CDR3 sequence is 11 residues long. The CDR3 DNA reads TGTGCCAGCACGGGCGGGGAGACCCAGTACTTC. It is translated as CASTGGETQYF.

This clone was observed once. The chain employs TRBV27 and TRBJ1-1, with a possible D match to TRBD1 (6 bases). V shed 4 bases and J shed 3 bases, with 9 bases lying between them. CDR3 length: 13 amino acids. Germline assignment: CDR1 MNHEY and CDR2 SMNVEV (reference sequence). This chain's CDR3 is CASSSQGYTEAFF. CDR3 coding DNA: TGTGCCAGCAGTTCTCAGGGGTACACTGAAGCTTTCTTT.

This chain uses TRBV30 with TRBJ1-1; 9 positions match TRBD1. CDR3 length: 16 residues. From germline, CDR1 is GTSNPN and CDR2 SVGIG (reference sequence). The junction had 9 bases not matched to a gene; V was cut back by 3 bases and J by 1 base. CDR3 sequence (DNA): TGTGCCTGGAGACCCCTGGACAGGGGTACGAACACTGAAGCTTTCTTT. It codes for CAWRPLDRGTNTEAFF.